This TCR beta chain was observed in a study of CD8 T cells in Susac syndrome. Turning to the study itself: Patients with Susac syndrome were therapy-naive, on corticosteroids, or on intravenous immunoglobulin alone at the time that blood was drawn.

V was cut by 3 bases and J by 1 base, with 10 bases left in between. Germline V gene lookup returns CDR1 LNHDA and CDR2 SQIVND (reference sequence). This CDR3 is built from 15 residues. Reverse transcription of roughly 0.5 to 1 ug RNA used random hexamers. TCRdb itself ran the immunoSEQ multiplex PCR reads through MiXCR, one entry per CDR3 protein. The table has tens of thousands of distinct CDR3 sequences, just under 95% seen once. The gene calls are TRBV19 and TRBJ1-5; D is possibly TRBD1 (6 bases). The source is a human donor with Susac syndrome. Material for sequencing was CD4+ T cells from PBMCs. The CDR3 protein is CASSIGGLSNQPQHF. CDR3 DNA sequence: TGTGCCAGTAGTATCGGGGGGCTAAGCAATCAGCCCCAGCATTTT.